The sequence of this T cell receptor (beta chain) was determined in a study of naive and memory T cell subsets. This clonotype appeared a few times. Cells stained for CD3, CD4, CD8, CD45RA, CD27 and viability were sorted into four CD45RA/CD27 subsets. Germline loops: CDR1 SGHRS, CDR2 YFSETQ. The CDR3 length is 15 residues. Between the trimmed V and J ends, which lost 6 bases and 6 bases, there was a span of 22 bases. The beta constant-region primer was an equimolar mix of two oligonucleotides covering TRBC1 and TRBC2. In TCRdb, the UMI-ligation and nested PCR reads were re-called with MiXCR into one record per CDR3 protein. The sample contains tens of thousands of distinct CDR3 sequences, 10% to 15% of which appear only once.

This rearrangement joins TRBV5-1 to TRBJ2-7, with D tentatively TRBD2 (6 bases). Material for sequencing was central memory CD4+ T cells from blood. The receptor was isolated from a human donor in good health. The CDR3 region has the DNA TGCGCCAGCACGTTCCTGACCCCCGGGACTTCCGAGCAGTACTTC. Its protein is CASTFLTPGTSEQYF.